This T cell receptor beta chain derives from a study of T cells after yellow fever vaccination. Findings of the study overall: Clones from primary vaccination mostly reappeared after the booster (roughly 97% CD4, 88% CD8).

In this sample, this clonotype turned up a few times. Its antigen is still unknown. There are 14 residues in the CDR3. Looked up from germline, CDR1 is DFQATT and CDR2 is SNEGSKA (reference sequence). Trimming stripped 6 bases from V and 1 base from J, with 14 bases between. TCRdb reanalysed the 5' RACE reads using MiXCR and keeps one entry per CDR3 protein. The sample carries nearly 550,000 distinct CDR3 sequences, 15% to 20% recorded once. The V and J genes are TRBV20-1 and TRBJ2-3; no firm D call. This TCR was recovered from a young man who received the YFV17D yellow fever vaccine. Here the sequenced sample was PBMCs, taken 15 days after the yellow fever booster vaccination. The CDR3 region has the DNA TGCAGTGCCAAGGGCACCAGAGGCACAGATACGCAGTATTTT. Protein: CSAKGTRGTDTQYF.